This TCR beta chain was retrieved from a study of PD-L1 blockade in urothelial cancer. Study details: Men with urothelial cancer arising in the bladder made up about 85% of the roughly 30 patients. Each participant's history included 0 to 3 prior chemotherapy regimens.

V was shortened by 1 base and J by 2 bases, with 10 bases between the two germline ends. The CDR3 covers 15 residues. From germline, CDR1 is SGHTA and CDR2 FQGNSA. The repertoire was sequenced with immunoSEQ multiplex PCR; TCRdb's copy has only in-frame clones and lacks some. The table lists around 33,000 clones, about 89% of them singletons. Described time point: peripheral blood 6 weeks after treatment start. This TCR came from a man aged 80 or over with urothelial cancer. The sequences come from PBMCs, collected around atezolizumab (anti-PD-L1) treatment. The chain is built from TRBV7-2 and TRBJ2-3; D uncertain. The CDR3 DNA reads TGTGCCAGCAGCTTAGACTACCACAACACAGATACGCAGTATTTT. Translation: CASSLDYHNTDTQYF. The complete variable domain, with remaining parts taken from reference TRBV7-2 and TRBJ2-3, reads GAGVSQSPSNKVTEKGKDVELRCDPISGHTALYWYRQSLGQGLEFLIYFQGNSAPDKSGLPSDRFSAERTGGSVSTLTIQRTQQEDSAVYLCASSLDYHNTDTQYFGPGTRLTVL.